These T cell receptor beta chains were read from a single sample in a study of cytomegalovirus exposure and HLA in healthy donors. The repertoire was sequenced with immunoSEQ multiplex PCR; TCRdb's copy has only in-frame clones and lacks some. The sample has 150,000 to 200,000 clones, about 13% seen once. The sample was PBMCs. These receptors were obtained from a man aged 50 or older in good health and CMV-seropositive. Both conserved end residues are part of each CDR3. Each record gives: J gene, clone size, V gene, D gene, CDR3 DNA, CDR3 protein. The D gene is left open where the match is weak. Clone size appears in some rows only: once, few, many, or a class for an expanded clone.

>TRBJ1-4|-|TRBV7-8|-
TGTGCCAGCAGAAGGGGCAATAATGAAAAACTGTTTTTT
CASRRGNNEKLFF
>TRBJ2-1|few|TRBV9|TRBD1
TGTGCCAGCAGCCCTCGACCCGGGACAGGCTCCAGGGAGTACAATGAGCAGTTCTTC
CASSPRPGTGSREYNEQFF
>TRBJ1-1|-|TRBV7-2|TRBD1
TGTGCCAGCAGCACCGGACAGGCCATCACTGAAGCTTTCTTT
CASSTGQAITEAFF
>TRBJ1-5|few|TRBV28|-
TGTGCCAGCAGTTCCCCTCCGAATCAGCCCCAGCATTTT
CASSSPPNQPQHF
>TRBJ1-5|few|TRBV6-1|-
TGTGCCAGCAGTGTTGGCACCTATCAGCCCCAGCATTTT
CASSVGTYQPQHF
>TRBJ1-2|few|TRBV29-1|-
TGCAGCGTTGAGCAGGGCCACTATGGCTACACCTTC
CSVEQGHYGYTF
>TRBJ1-5|few|TRBV10-2|-
TGCGCCAGCAGTGACTACAGGGTGTCGGCCCAGCATTTT
CASSDYRVSAQHF
>TRBJ1-1|-|TRBV5-1|-
TGCGCCAGCAGCCGGGGGGGATCGAACACTGAAGCTTTCTTT
CASSRGGSNTEAFF
>TRBJ1-5|few|TRBV4-2|TRBD1
TGTGCCAGCAGCCAAGGAGGACAGGGCGACAATCAGCCCCAGCATTTT
CASSQGGQGDNQPQHF
>TRBJ2-1|-|TRBV10-3|-
TGTGCCATCAGTAGGGACTCCCGGAATGAGCAGTTCTTC
CAISRDSRNEQFF